This TCR beta chain derives from a study of OX40 agonist ivuxolimab in advanced cancers. Study details: Ivuxolimab, an antibody acting as an agonist of OX40 (CD134), was used to treat patients.

On this clone itself: Its antigen remains unidentified.

Study-wide findings and caveats: Dose levels from 0.1 to 3.0 mg/kg saw CD4+ and CD8+ blood T cells expand clonally by week 6. The authors did not determine the antigen specificity of the expanded peripheral T cells. Among the nonresponders, some also had low normalized T-cell clonal expansion.

V was trimmed by 1 base and J by 0 bases, leaving 13 bases between them. Germline assignment: CDR1 LNHDA and CDR2 SQIVND (reference sequence). The CDR3 length is 17 residues. Sequenced by immunoSEQ multiplex PCR; TCRdb stores in-frame clones only, minus some. Among tens of thousands of clones listed, approximately 84% were seen once. This receptor was identified in an adult with an advanced solid tumor such as melanoma, head and neck, liver or kidney cancer. The chain couples TRBV19 to TRBJ1-5, with D possibly TRBD1 on 6 matching bases. The source was CD4+ or CD8+ T cells sorted from blood, collected in a trial of the OX40 agonist ivuxolimab. This chain's CDR3 is CASSIGRTAYSNQPQHF. The CDR3 nucleotides read TGTGCCAGTAGTATAGGTCGGACAGCTTATAGCAATCAGCCCCAGCATTTT.